A single sample is the source of the 28 T cell receptor beta chains below, sequenced in a study of blood T cell repertoires in COVID-19. Assay used: immunoSEQ multiplex PCR; TCRdb lists only in-frame clones, some missing. The sample contains over 200,000 clones, 83% of which appear only once. The sample was peripheral blood. The receptor source for this set is a woman aged 25-40 years with COVID-19, enrolled during active disease.

The chain recombines TRBV7-3 with TRBJ2-3; TRBD1 matches 9 bases. Germline values: CDR1 SGHTA, CDR2 FQGTGA. CDR3 length equals 15 residues. Trimming removed 6 bases from V and 3 bases from J; junction bases left unmatched: 7. The CDR3, as DNA: TGTGCCAGCAGACAAACCGGGACAGGGACAGATACGCAGTATTTT. Its translation: CASRQTGTGTDTQYF.

This sequence joins TRBV24-1 and TRBJ2-3, with D unclear. CDR3 length: 13 residues. Germline CDR1 KGHDR, CDR2 SFDVKD. V was clipped by 4 bases and J by 5 bases, with 9 bases between them. The CDR3 loop reads CATSDPTVDTQYF. The CDR3 DNA follows: TGTGCCACCAGTGACCCTACTGTAGATACGCAGTATTTT.

This clone showed up just once. This rearrangement joins TRBV5-6 to TRBJ2-2; TRBD2 agrees at 10 bases. CDR3 size: 15 residues. V dropped 7 bases and J dropped 5; count of bases not matched to a gene: 8. Germline V lookup: CDR1 SGHDT, CDR2 YYEEEE. DNA of the CDR3: TGTGCCAGCGGAGCGGGAGGGCCTTGGACCGGGGAGCTGTTTTTT. Translation gives CASGAGGPWTGELFF.

The J gene is TRBJ2-5, the V gene TRBV11-3; the match to TRBD2 covers 9 bases. The junction had 6 bases not matched to a gene; V was cut back by 8 bases and J by 5 bases. This CDR3 is built from 13 residues. CDR1 is SGHNT and CDR2 is YENEEA in the germline V gene. CDR3 in amino acids: CASGLREGETQYF. CDR3 bases: TGTGCCAGCGGGCTGCGGGAGGGGGAGACCCAGTACTTC.

This rearrangement joins TRBV7-2 to TRBJ2-3; 7 positions match TRBD2. The CDR3 covers 15 residues. Germline assignment: CDR1 SGHTA and CDR2 FQGNSA. V shed 5 bases, J shed 0 bases, and the junction held 5 bases outside the gene matches. In DNA, the CDR3 is TGTGCCAGCAGCCGTACTAGCGCTAGCACAGATACGCAGTATTTT. Translated: CASSRTSASTDTQYF. The variable domain in full, with the rest retrieved from reference TRBV7-2 and TRBJ2-3, is GAGVSQSPSNKVTEKGKDVELRCDPISGHTALYWYRQSLGQGLEFLIYFQGNSAPDKSGLPSDRFSAERTGGSVSTLTIQRTQQEDSAVYLCASSRTSASTDTQYFGPGTRLTVL.

The chain carries TRBV5-5 and TRBJ2-2, with 12 bases matching TRBD1. V gave up 0 bases and J gave up 6 bases; unmatched junction bases: 3. Per germline, CDR1 SGHKS and CDR2 YYEKEE (reference sequence). This CDR3 is 16 amino acids long. Written as DNA, the CDR3 is TGTGCCAGCAGCTTGGAGGGGACAGGGGGCCCCGGGGAGCTGTTTTTT. The encoded protein is CASSLEGTGGPGELFF. Based on the CDR3 plus reference TRBV5-5 and TRBJ2-2, the full variable domain is DAGVTQSPTHLIKTRGQQVTLRCSPISGHKSVSWYQQVLGQGPQFIFQYYEKEERGRGNFPDRFSARQFPNYSSELNVNALLLGDSALYLCASSLEGTGGPGELFFGEGSRLTVL.

CDR3 sequence: CASSPDRGMNTEAFF. CDR3 DNA sequence: TGCGCCAGCAGCCCGGACAGGGGGATGAACACTGAAGCTTTCTTT. The V call is TRBV5-1, the J call TRBJ1-1, with 10 bases fitting TRBD1. The CDR3 runs 15 residues. Germline-derived CDR1 and CDR2 are SGHRS and YFSETQ. Trimming took 4 bases from V and 0 from J; bases not matched to a gene: 3.

The gene calls are TRBV7-2 and TRBJ2-7, with TRBD2 matching 9 bases. Per germline, CDR1 SGHTA and CDR2 FQGNSA. The CDR3 runs to 17 residues. Germline trimming cut 2 bases from V and 4 bases from J; bases unmatched to any gene: 12. The CDR3 DNA follows: TGTGCCAGCAGCTTACTTCCTAGCGGGGTACTTTATTACGAGCAGTACTTC. The encoded protein is CASSLLPSGVLYYEQYF.

This clone appeared a few times. The V call is TRBV11-2, the J call TRBJ1-3, with D uncertain. Looked up from germline, CDR1 is SGHAT and CDR2 is FQNNGV. V was cut by 5 bases and J by 5 bases, with 19 bases left in between. The CDR3 sequence is 16 residues long. CDR3 amino acids: CASSVREARGRNTIYF. In nucleotides, the CDR3 is TGTGCCAGCAGCGTTAGAGAGGCCCGCGGTAGAAACACCATATATTTT.

The chain carries TRBV7-2 and TRBJ2-2; weak D call: TRBD1 (5 bases). The V and J ends lost 4 bases and 0 bases respectively, with 12 bases between them. CDR1 and CDR2 (germline): SGHTA, FQGNSA. The CDR3 runs 16 residues. CDR3 loop: CASSSLGASNTGELFF. The DNA for the CDR3 is TGTGCCAGCAGCTCCCTAGGGGCATCGAACACCGGGGAGCTGTTTTTT. Using reference TRBV7-2 and TRBJ2-2 for the parts outside the CDR3, the full variable domain is GAGVSQSPSNKVTEKGKDVELRCDPISGHTALYWYRQSLGQGLEFLIYFQGNSAPDKSGLPSDRFSAERTGGSVSTLTIQRTQQEDSAVYLCASSSLGASNTGELFFGEGSRLTVL.

The DNA for the CDR3 is TGTGCCAGTAGTACCGGGGAGAAGAGGCAAGAGACCCAGTACTTC. It specifies CASSTGEKRQETQYF. The chain employs TRBV19 and TRBJ2-5; D might be TRBD2 (5 bases). The V and J ends lost 4 bases and 2 bases respectively, with 14 bases between them. The CDR3 is made up of 15 amino acids. Germline V gene lookup returns CDR1 LNHDA and CDR2 SQIVND (reference sequence).

The chain has TRBV12-3 or TRBV12-4 and TRBJ1-1; 8 bases map to TRBD1. The ends lost 5 bases at V and 5 bases at J; junction bases unmatched: 4. The CDR3 has 13 amino acids. This CDR3 reads CASSTDRGTEAFF. Written as DNA, the CDR3 is TGTGCCAGCAGTACAGACAGGGGAACTGAAGCTTTCTTT.

The V and J genes are TRBV10-1 and TRBJ1-4; 9 bases are shared with TRBD1. Germline V lookup: CDR1 WNHNN, CDR2 SYGVQD (reference sequence). V trimming: 7 bases; J trimming: 4 bases; junction bases outside the gene matches: 7. This CDR3 has 15 amino acids. The CDR3 protein is CASNAGQGLNEKLFF. As DNA, the CDR3 is TGCGCCAGCAATGCGGGACAGGGTCTTAATGAAAAACTGTTTTTT.

This clone occurred once. This chain joins TRBV7-3 and TRBJ2-3, with a weak D call TRBD2 (6 bases). CDR3 size: 12 residues. The germline CDR1 and CDR2 sequences are SGHTA and FQGTGA. V gave up 5 bases and J gave up 6 bases, with 9 bases separating them. CDR3 nucleotide sequence: TGTGCCAGCAGCCCGGCGGGGGATACGCAGTATTTT. It is translated as CASSPAGDTQYF.

V and J are TRBV19 and TRBJ2-2; D ambiguous. This CDR3 is 13 amino acids long. The V end lost 6 bases, the J end lost 2 bases, and 7 bases lay between the germline ends. The germline V gene encodes CDR1 LNHDA and CDR2 SQIVND (reference sequence). The CDR3 reads CASSGLNTGELFF. The DNA of the CDR3 is TGTGCCAGTAGCGGTTTAAACACCGGGGAGCTGTTTTTT.

This clone was counted between two and nine times. V gene TRBV6-5 combines with J gene TRBJ2-7; the D is unclear. V was cut by 0 bases and J by 1 base, with 7 bases left in between. Germline V gene lookup returns CDR1 MNHEY and CDR2 SVGAGI. The CDR3 runs 14 residues. The CDR3 coding sequence is TGTGCCAGCAGTTACTCGGCAGAATCCTACGAGCAGTACTTC. Amino acid sequence: CASSYSAESYEQYF.

CDR3 loop: CASSGAARTYEQYF. The CDR3 coding sequence is TGTGCCAGTAGTGGGGCGGCCAGGACCTACGAGCAGTACTTC. The chain links TRBV19 to TRBJ2-7, with D possibly being TRBD1 (5 bases). CDR3 size: 14 residues. The germline CDR1 and CDR2 sequences are LNHDA and SQIVND (reference sequence). V dropped 5 bases and J dropped 2 bases, with 13 bases sitting between them.

The chain uses TRBV7-2 and TRBJ1-1; TRBD1 aligns across 9 bases. The CDR3 is 13 residues long. Germline CDR1 and CDR2: SGHTA and FQGNSA. The V and J ends lost 8 bases and 4 bases, in that order; junction bases with no gene match: 5. The CDR3 here is CASGSTGGTEAFF. The CDR3 coding sequence is TGTGCCAGCGGTTCGACAGGGGGCACTGAAGCTTTCTTT.

This clone was observed once. The chain uses TRBV27 and TRBJ1-3; D is perhaps TRBD1 (5 bases). CDR1 is MNHEY, CDR2 SMNVEV, per germline (reference sequence). V was trimmed by 3 bases and J by 0 bases, leaving 9 bases between them. The CDR3 covers 15 residues. The CDR3 spells CASSFREGSGNTIYF. The CDR3 nucleotides read TGTGCCAGCAGTTTCAGGGAAGGCTCTGGAAACACCATATATTTT.

The chain combines TRBV7-2 with TRBJ1-2; tentatively, D is TRBD1 (6 bases). CDR3 size: 14 residues. Germline V lookup: CDR1 SGHTA, CDR2 FQGNSA. Trimming removed 3 bases at V and 5 bases at J, with 13 bases between. The CDR3 nucleotides are TGTGCCAGCAGCTTGGACAGAACTATGTATGGCTACACCTTC. The encoded protein is CASSLDRTMYGYTF.

The chain joins TRBV9 to TRBJ2-1; possibly TRBD2 for D (6 bases). Trimming took off 4 bases at V and 4 bases at J, with 15 bases between the two ends. Per germline, CDR1 SGDLS and CDR2 YYNGEE. This CDR3 is built from 15 residues. CDR3 amino acids: CASSPTGLLYNEQFF. CDR3 DNA: TGTGCCAGCAGCCCCACGGGACTCCTATACAATGAGCAGTTCTTC.

The chain combines TRBV19 with TRBJ1-2; a weak D match, TRBD1 (5 bases). CDR1 LNHDA and CDR2 SQIVND come from the germline V gene (reference sequence). The CDR3 runs to 13 residues. The V and J ends lost 7 bases and 8 bases respectively, with 17 bases between them. The CDR3 here is CASTNSRVIGYTF. The DNA for the CDR3 is TGTGCCAGTACAAATTCCAGGGTTATCGGCTACACCTTC.

The chain links TRBV6-5 to TRBJ1-2; weak D call: TRBD1 (5 bases). Germline V gene data show CDR1 as MNHEY and CDR2 as SVGAGI. V was pared by 0 bases and J by 0 bases, with 11 bases between. This CDR3 contains 16 residues. The chain's CDR3 is CASSYSWDSPNYGYTF. The DNA for the CDR3 is TGTGCCAGCAGTTACTCTTGGGACTCCCCTAACTATGGCTACACCTTC.

This clone was found once. The genes are TRBV6-2 or TRBV6-3 and TRBJ2-1; D is possibly TRBD2 (5 bases). The germline V and J ends were trimmed by 0 bases and 3 bases, with 12 bases remaining between them. The length of the CDR3 is 16 residues. Germline V gene lookup returns CDR1 MNHEY and CDR2 SVGEGT. CDR3 nucleotides: TGTGCCAGCAGTTACTCGAGCGGAACCGTCTACAATGAGCAGTTCTTC. Translated, it gives CASSYSSGTVYNEQFF.

The CDR3 loop reads CASTPTPSMGPSIAKNIQYF. The CDR3, as DNA: TGTGCCAGCACCCCGACCCCTTCGATGGGCCCCTCAATAGCCAAAAACATTCAGTACTTC. This chain joins TRBV28 and TRBJ2-4; D is ambiguous. Germline CDR1 and CDR2: MDHEN and SYDVKM. Trimming took off 7 bases at V and 0 bases at J, with 28 bases between the two ends. CDR3 length: 20 amino acids.

This chain joins TRBV30 and TRBJ2-4, with D perhaps matching TRBD1 (5 bases). Germline CDR1 GTSNPN, CDR2 SVGIG (reference sequence). V lost 0 bases and J 1 base, leaving 10 bases between the germline ends. The CDR3 contains 15 residues. CDR3 in DNA: TGTGCCTGGAGTGTAGGGGAAGTGGCCAAAAACATTCAGTACTTC. Its translation: CAWSVGEVAKNIQYF.

This sequence joins TRBV7-6 and TRBJ1-4; D gene unclear. Germline assignment: CDR1 SGHVS and CDR2 FNYEAQ. Trimming cost V 5 bases and J 3 bases, with 13 bases left between them. The CDR3 consists of 15 residues. The CDR3 DNA sequence: TGTGCCAGCAGCCCAAACAGTGGGCCTAATGAAAAACTGTTTTTT. Its protein is CASSPNSGPNEKLFF.

The sample holds a few counts of this clone. This chain links TRBV7-8 with TRBJ2-7, with 11 bases fitting TRBD2. From germline, CDR1 is SGHVS and CDR2 FQNEAQ. V lost 4 bases and J lost 3; bases outside the gene matches: 2. The CDR3 loop spans 14 amino acids. DNA of the CDR3: TGTGCCAGCAGCTCGGGACTAGCGGACTACGAGCAGTACTTC. Its protein product is CASSSGLADYEQYF.